Following are 32 T cell receptor beta chains from one sample sequenced in a study of blood T cell repertoires in COVID-19. TCRdb keeps only in-frame clones here, not all; method: immunoSEQ multiplex PCR. The sample comprises hundreds of thousands of clones, around 90% of which are singletons, and 3% rests with the top ten. The specimen sequenced was peripheral blood. The receptors were gathered from a man between 18 and 29 years old with active or convalescent COVID-19.

V is TRBV7-2 and J is TRBJ1-2, with unresolved D. V was trimmed by 5 bases and J by 2 bases, leaving 12 bases between them. This CDR3 comprises 14 residues. Germline V gene data show CDR1 as SGHTA and CDR2 as FQGNSA. CDR3 sequence: CASSPPGGNYGYTF. As DNA, the CDR3 is TGTGCCAGCAGCCCTCCGGGTGGAAACTATGGCTACACCTTC.

This clone has just a few counts. The chain recombines TRBV29-1 with TRBJ2-3, with D maybe TRBD1 (6 bases). CDR1 SQVTM and CDR2 ANQGSEA come from the germline V gene. Trimming shortened V by 4 bases and J by 3 bases, and 11 bases separated the two germline ends. The CDR3 is made up of 13 amino acids. CDR3 sequence (DNA): TGCAGCGTTGCAGGGGTTTTTACAGATACGCAGTATTTT. This translates into CSVAGVFTDTQYF.

The genes are TRBV5-1 and TRBJ2-1; TRBD2 aligns across 11 bases. The CDR3 is 15 amino acids. V trimming: 4 bases; J trimming: 5 bases; junction bases outside the gene matches: 5. Germline V gene data show CDR1 as SGHRS and CDR2 as YFSETQ. The CDR3 sequence: CASSPGLAEDNEQFF. The CDR3 DNA is TGCGCCAGCAGCCCGGGACTAGCGGAAGACAATGAGCAGTTCTTC.

The CDR3 region is CASSKLGQYTPGELFF. DNA of the CDR3: TGTGCCAGCAGCAAACTGGGACAGTATACGCCCGGGGAGCTGTTTTTT. V and J are TRBV21-1 and TRBJ2-2; TRBD1 is the table's D call, not checked against the DNA. TRBV21-1 constitutes a pseudogene. The CDR3 length is 16 residues.

This chain links TRBV28 with TRBJ1-3, with D possibly being TRBD1 (6 bases). The V end lost 3 bases, the J end lost 3 bases, and 18 bases lay between the germline ends. From germline, CDR1 is MDHEN and CDR2 SYDVKM. The CDR3 has 17 residues. CDR3 residues: CASSFDRSGHLGNTIYF. Written as DNA, the CDR3 is TGTGCCAGCAGTTTTGACAGGTCGGGGCACCTTGGAAACACCATATATTTT. The variable domain in full, completed from reference TRBV28 and TRBJ1-3, reads DVKVTQSSRYLVKRTGEKVFLECVQDMDHENMFWYRQDPGLGLRLIYFSYDVKMKEKGDIPEGYSVSREKKERFSLILESASTNQTSMYLCASSFDRSGHLGNTIYFGEGSWLTVV.

This clone was seen a handful of times. The V and J genes are TRBV28 and TRBJ1-2; 7 bases align to TRBD1. Looked up from germline, CDR1 is MDHEN and CDR2 is SYDVKM. The CDR3 consists of 13 residues. With 5 bases clipped from V and 9 bases from J, the junction kept 9 bases outside the gene matches. This chain's CDR3 is CASSDGTVLRYTF. As DNA, the CDR3 is TGTGCCAGCAGTGACGGGACAGTCTTGCGCTACACCTTC.

This chain uses TRBV30 with TRBJ1-2; 7 nucleotides line up with TRBD1. Germline V gives CDR1 GTSNPN, CDR2 SVGIG (reference sequence). Trimming took 7 bases from V and 4 from J; bases not matched to a gene: 9. There are 13 residues in the CDR3. CDR3 amino acids: CAYTGEYGYGYTF. For the CDR3, the DNA is TGTGCCTATACAGGGGAGTACGGCTATGGCTACACCTTC.

This chain joins TRBV2 and TRBJ2-1; D is undetermined. CDR1 is SNHLY, CDR2 FYNNEI, per germline. The CDR3 is 14 amino acids. The ends were cut back, 4 bases at V and 7 bases at J, with 14 bases in the middle. CDR3 nucleotide sequence: TGTGCCAGCAGTGGTCTAGTGGGTAGAAATGAGCAGTTCTTC. Its protein is CASSGLVGRNEQFF.

This chain joins TRBV15 and TRBJ1-5; D not resolved. CDR3 length: 12 residues. Trimming pared 3 bases from V and 12 bases from J, leaving 12 bases between. The germline V gene has CDR1 LNHNV and CDR2 YYDKDF (reference sequence). The CDR3 loop is CATSRERMVQHF. CDR3 nucleotides: TGTGCCACCAGCAGGGAGCGCATGGTCCAGCATTTT.

This clone has more than one count but fewer than ten. The V and J genes are TRBV28 and TRBJ1-5, with 8 nucleotides matching TRBD1. Germline V gives CDR1 MDHEN, CDR2 SYDVKM. The CDR3 spans 15 residues. Trimming removed 4 bases from V and 5 bases from J; junction bases left unmatched: 7. CDR3 region: CASSWSGGLDQPQHF. In DNA form, the CDR3 reads TGTGCCAGCAGTTGGTCAGGGGGCTTGGATCAGCCCCAGCATTTT.

The rearrangement links TRBV5-4 to TRBJ1-2; no firm D call. The CDR3 contains 14 residues. The germline V gene encodes CDR1 SGHNT and CDR2 YYREEE (reference sequence). Trimming left V 0 bases short and J 7 bases short, with 13 bases between. CDR3 DNA: TGTGCCAGCAGCTTGGAGCGGGGTTGGATTGGCTACACCTTC. Its translation is CASSLERGWIGYTF.

This clone was observed once. V and J are TRBV19 and TRBJ2-3, with 9 positions matching TRBD2. This CDR3 has 14 amino acids. Germline CDR1 is LNHDA and CDR2 is SQIVND (reference sequence). The V gene end was trimmed by 6 bases and the J gene end by 5 bases; junction bases not matched to a gene: 6. The CDR3 loop is CASSRGGAQDTQYF. For the CDR3, the DNA is TGTGCCAGTAGCCGCGGGGGGGCACAAGATACGCAGTATTTT.

As concerns this clone: The sample contains more than one DNA sequence encoding this CDR3. The CDR3 DNA follows: TGTGCCAGCAGCGTGGCAGTTCAAGAGACCCAGTACTTC. Translated: CASSVAVQETQYF. The gene calls are TRBV9 and TRBJ2-5; D remains ambiguous. CDR1 and CDR2 (germline): SGDLS, YYNGEE. The CDR3 runs 13 residues. Trimming stripped 2 bases from V and 2 bases from J, with 7 bases between.

The V and J genes are TRBV28 and TRBJ2-3; 8 nucleotides agree with TRBD2. Germline assignment: CDR1 MDHEN and CDR2 SYDVKM. V was pared by 3 bases and J by 2 bases, with 7 bases of the junction left unmatched. The CDR3 length is 16 residues. The CDR3: CASSFISGGLTDTQYF. The CDR3 DNA reads as TGTGCCAGCAGTTTTATAAGCGGGGGACTCACAGATACGCAGTATTTT.

The rearrangement joins TRBV20-1 to TRBJ2-5; 12 nucleotides match TRBD2. Germline CDR1 DFQATT, CDR2 SNEGSKA (reference sequence). Trimming removed 3 bases from V and 5 bases from J; junction bases left unmatched: 10. The CDR3 loop spans 16 amino acids. DNA for the CDR3: TGCAGTGCTAGTCCATGGACTAGCGGGAAGAAGGAGACCCAGTACTTC. This sequence encodes CSASPWTSGKKETQYF.

The rearrangement links TRBV10-3 to TRBJ1-2; no clear D. V was cut by 1 base and J by 8 bases, with 11 bases left in between. Germline V CDR1 and CDR2: ENHRY, SYGVKD. The CDR3 is 13 residues long. CDR3 DNA: TGTGCCATCAGTGAGTTAGGGAGCGAGGGCTACACCTTC. Amino acids: CAISELGSEGYTF.

The CDR3 region has the DNA TGTGCCACCGGGACTAGCGGGGGCTTTCTCTACGAGCAGTACTTC. Its translation: CATGTSGGFLYEQYF. This chain joins TRBV24-1 and TRBJ2-7; the match to TRBD2 covers 14 bases. This CDR3 region has 15 residues. The ends lost 9 bases at V and 3 bases at J; junction bases unmatched: 6. Germline V gene data show CDR1 as KGHDR and CDR2 as SFDVKD.

The rearrangement uses TRBV11-2 and TRBJ2-7; 7 positions agree with TRBD1. Per germline, CDR1 SGHAT and CDR2 FQNNGV. The V gene end was trimmed by 4 bases and the J gene end by 0 bases; junction bases not matched to a gene: 3. The CDR3 extends over 14 amino acids. The CDR3 region has the DNA TGTGCCAGCAGCTCCTACAGGGGCTCCTACGAGCAGTACTTC. As protein: CASSSYRGSYEQYF.

The V call is TRBV28, the J call TRBJ1-5; D is possibly TRBD1 (5 bases). Germline CDR1 and CDR2: MDHEN and SYDVKM. This CDR3 has 15 residues. V lost 8 bases to trimming and J lost 2 bases, with 16 bases between them. CDR3 loop: CASSSGGVGNQPQHF. The DNA for the CDR3 is TGTGCCAGCTCGTCCGGGGGGGTTGGCAATCAGCCCCAGCATTTT.

This sequence joins TRBV9 and TRBJ2-3; TRBD2 is a possible D gene (5 bases). V lost 0 bases, J lost 4 bases, and 12 bases lay in between. The CDR3 has 15 residues. The germline CDR1 and CDR2 sequences are SGDLS and YYNGEE. The CDR3 nucleotides are TGTGCCAGCAGCGTAGTTGAGAGGGCTTCAGATACGCAGTATTTT. This codes for CASSVVERASDTQYF.

V gene TRBV15 combines with J gene TRBJ2-3; TRBD2 aligns across 12 bases. This CDR3 is 19 amino acids long. V was clipped by 1 base and J by 1 base; unmatched bases: 9. Germline V lookup: CDR1 LNHNV, CDR2 YYDKDF (reference sequence). The CDR3 is CATSRARLAGVIRTDTQYF. The CDR3 DNA reads as TGTGCCACCAGCAGAGCTCGACTAGCGGGAGTGATCCGCACAGATACGCAGTATTTT. Looking up the rest from reference TRBV15 and TRBJ2-3 gives the full variable domain: DAMVIQNPRYQVTQFGKPVTLSCSQTLNHNVMYWYQQKSSQAPKLLFHYYDKDFNNEADTPDNFQSRRPNTSFCFLDIRSPGLGDTAMYLCATSRARLAGVIRTDTQYFGPGTRLTVL.

The chain uses TRBV11-1 and TRBJ1-2, with D unclear. This CDR3 is 12 amino acids long. Trimming took 5 bases from V and 6 from J, leaving 10 bases between them. The V gene's germline CDR1 is SGHAT and CDR2 FQDESV (reference sequence). CDR3 nucleotide sequence: TGTGCCAGCAGCCGTGGGCAGAATGGCTACACCTTC. Protein: CASSRGQNGYTF.

The chain joins TRBV7-2 to TRBJ1-3, with unresolved D. This CDR3 is built from 12 residues. Trimming took off 4 bases at V and 7 bases at J, with 8 bases between the two ends. The germline CDR1 and CDR2 sequences are SGHTA and FQGNSA. The DNA of the CDR3 is TGTGCCAGCAGCTCCCCCCCTAACACCATATATTTT. Protein product: CASSSPPNTIYF.

The chain carries TRBV6-5 and TRBJ1-1; TRBD1 might be the D (6 bases). In germline, CDR1 is MNHEY, CDR2 SVGAGI. This CDR3 has 13 residues. Trimming removed 7 bases from V and 11 bases from J, with 20 bases in between. The CDR3 DNA is TGTGCCAGCACCACACCTAACGAGGGGGTTGCTTTCTTT. This codes for CASTTPNEGVAFF.

The V and J genes are TRBV4-2 and TRBJ2-7; the match to TRBD2 covers 11 bases. The CDR3 sequence is 18 residues long. The germline V gene encodes CDR1 LGHNA and CDR2 YNFKEQ. Trimming at V came to 0 bases and at J to 7 bases, leaving 14 bases not matched to a gene. The DNA of the CDR3 is TGTGCCAGCAGCCAAGATGGGGCTAGCGGGAGGTCAAGAGGTGAGCAGTACTTC. Amino acids: CASSQDGASGRSRGEQYF.

The J gene is TRBJ2-7, the V gene TRBV27; 9 positions agree with TRBD2. Trimming took 2 bases from V and 3 from J; bases not matched to a gene: 2. From germline, CDR1 is MNHEY and CDR2 SMNVEV (reference sequence). The CDR3 runs 14 residues. CDR3 residues: CASSLEAGGYEQYF. DNA of the CDR3: TGTGCCAGCAGTTTAGAAGCGGGAGGCTACGAGCAGTACTTC.

The CDR3 sequence is CASSMANTIYF. CDR3 bases: TGTGCCAGTAGTATGGCAAACACCATATATTTT. V gene TRBV19 combines with J gene TRBJ1-3; D call uncertain. CDR3 length: 11 residues. The germline V gene encodes CDR1 LNHDA and CDR2 SQIVND (reference sequence). Trimming pared 3 bases from V and 6 bases from J, leaving 3 bases between.

The CDR3 reads CASSDGGSYNEQFF. CDR3 sequence (DNA): TGTGCCAGCAGTGACGGGGGGTCCTACAATGAGCAGTTCTTC. The rearrangement joins TRBV2 to TRBJ2-1, with 7 bases identical to TRBD2. V was pared by 3 bases and J by 1 base, with 0 bases of the junction left unmatched. CDR1 SNHLY and CDR2 FYNNEI come from the germline V gene. The CDR3 has 14 amino acids. Supplemented by reference TRBV2 and TRBJ2-1, the full variable domain reads EPEVTQTPSHQVTQMGQEVILRCVPISNHLYFYWYRQILGQKVEFLVSFYNNEISEKSEIFDDQFSVERPDGSNFTLKIRSTKLEDSAMYFCASSDGGSYNEQFFGPGTRLTVL.

CDR3 nucleotide sequence: TGTGCCAGCAGTGACAGCGGGGCGGGGTACGAGCAGTACTTC. This gives the protein CASSDSGAGYEQYF. This chain connects TRBV6-1 to TRBJ2-7; 7 bases agree with TRBD2. V lost 3 bases and J lost 4; bases outside the gene matches: 6. Germline CDR1 MNHNS, CDR2 SASEGT. The CDR3 consists of 14 residues.

This chain joins TRBV28 and TRBJ1-1, with a possible D match to TRBD1 (6 bases). The CDR3 is 15 amino acids. From germline, CDR1 is MDHEN and CDR2 SYDVKM. The ends were cut back, 7 bases at V and 3 bases at J, with 18 bases in the middle. CDR3 protein: CASNAGETEDTEAFF. Written as DNA, the CDR3 is TGTGCCAGCAACGCAGGGGAAACAGAGGACACTGAAGCTTTCTTT.

The genes are TRBV15 and TRBJ2-5; D might be TRBD1 (5 bases). This CDR3 has 16 residues. Germline-derived CDR1 and CDR2 are LNHNV and YYDKDF (reference sequence). The germline V and J ends were trimmed by 0 bases and 5 bases, with 16 bases remaining between them. This chain's CDR3 is CATSRDYRGGWETQYF. In DNA, the CDR3 is TGTGCCACCAGCAGAGATTATAGGGGTGGGTGGGAGACCCAGTACTTC.

This rearrangement joins TRBV4-3 to TRBJ2-1; possible D gene TRBD1, 6 bases. There are 17 residues in the CDR3. The V end was cut by 5 bases, the J end by 0 bases, with 17 bases between. CDR1 is LGHNA and CDR2 is YSLEER in the germline V gene. The CDR3 DNA follows: TGCGCCAGCAGCACCGGGTCAGGGGCGGCCTCCTACAATGAGCAGTTCTTC. The encoded protein is CASSTGSGAASYNEQFF.